What follows is one T cell receptor (beta chain) and its context. These data come from a study of blood T cell repertoires in COVID-19. Looking at the study overall: Acute and convalescent COVID-19 samples came from the United States, Italy and Spain.

TCRdb's copy holds only in-frame clones and misses some; the assay was immunoSEQ multiplex PCR. This table holds fewer than 400,000 clones, 80% to 90% found once. Participant ages covered roughly 18 to 89 years across 25 or so US areas. Participants had their cohort set by participant-reported clinical history. For recovered donors of Cohort 3, there were two negative PCRs, clearance, or symptom resolution. The sequenced sample was PBMCs or T cells enriched from blood (not recorded which). The source of this sequence is a man aged 30 to 39 who had recovered from COVID-19.

CDR3 DNA sequence: TGCGCCAGCAGCGTAACAGGGGTCTATGGCTACACCTTC. Encoded protein: CASSVTGVYGYTF. The gene calls are TRBV5-1 and TRBJ1-2, with 7 bases lining up with TRBD1. CDR3 length: 13 residues. With V trimmed by 4 bases and J by 4 bases, 4 bases remained unmatched. Germline V gene sequence: CDR1 SGHRS, CDR2 YFSETQ.